A single sample gave rise to the 31 T cell receptor beta chains below, sequenced in a study of T cells in Graves' hyperthyroidism and ophthalmopathy. RNA transcripts served as the template for amplifying TCR beta CDR3 regions. Using the HTBI primer set, a first-round RT-PCR was run on the TCR CDR3. A single record per CDR3 protein comes from TCRdb applying MiXCR to the multiplex PCR reads. Altogether 300,000 or so distinct CDR3 sequences are present, around a sixth being singletons, with the ten largest covering about 53%. Material for sequencing was blood. Receptors originate from a woman aged 50 to 60 with Graves' hyperthyroidism.

This clonotype was found many times. This chain uses TRBV27 with TRBJ2-3; TRBD2 matches 10 bases. J was trimmed by 3 bases and V by 0 bases; bases with no gene match: 3. The CDR3 contains 16 residues. CDR1 is MNHEY, CDR2 SMNVEV, per germline (reference sequence). The CDR3: CASSLSVAGGTDTQYF. CDR3 DNA: TGTGCCAGCAGTTTATCGGTAGCGGGGGGAACAGATACGCAGTATTTT.

This clonotype was counted between two and nine times. J is TRBJ2-2 and V is TRBV6-9; no firm D call. CDR1 is MNHGY and CDR2 is SVAAGI in the germline V gene. Trimming took off 3 bases at V and 6 bases at J, with 8 bases between the two ends. CDR3 length: 13 residues. CDR3: CASSYQSSGELFF. CDR3 nucleotides: TGTGCCAGCAGTTACCAATCTTCCGGGGAGCTGTTTTTT.

This clonotype was seen ten or more times. The chain employs TRBV11-2 and TRBJ2-7, with TRBD2 matching 9 bases. The germline CDR1 and CDR2 sequences are SGHAT and FQNNGV. The CDR3 loop spans 15 amino acids. The ends lost 0 bases at V and 6 bases at J; junction bases unmatched: 6. CDR3 nucleotide sequence: TGTGCCAGCAGCTTAGAGAGCCTAGCGGGGACCGAGCAGTACGTC. Translated, it gives CASSLESLAGTEQYV.

V is TRBV6-5 and J is TRBJ2-2, with D tentatively TRBD2 (5 bases). Germline values: CDR1 MNHEY, CDR2 SVGAGI. The CDR3 sequence is 15 residues long. Deletions cut 2 bases from V and 6 bases from J, with 13 bases between. CDR3 in DNA: TGTGCCAGCAGTTACAACGGGGTGATGGCCGGGGAGCTGTTTTTT. It encodes CASSYNGVMAGELFF.

Only a few counts were recorded for this clonotype. This sequence may be a read error, since a much larger clone differs from it by one base. This rearrangement joins TRBV5-1 to TRBJ2-1, with TRBD1 identical over 9 bases. V was pared by 10 bases and J by 7 bases, with 9 bases of the junction left unmatched. The CDR3 runs to 13 residues. Germline-derived CDR1 and CDR2 are SGHRS and YFSETQ. The CDR3 loop is CAGTTGGGNEQFF. The CDR3 bases are TGCGCCGGCACGACAGGGGGGGGGAATGAGCAGTTCTTC.

This chain connects TRBV20-1 to TRBJ2-7; 12 nucleotides agree with TRBD1. The CDR3 covers 14 residues. Germline lookup yields CDR1 DFQATT and CDR2 SNEGSKA (reference sequence). The V segment lost 6 bases and the J segment 5 bases; nucleotides outside the gene matches: 8. CDR3 sequence (DNA): TGCAGTGCCAACCCCGGGACAGGGGGCGACGAGCAGTACTTC. Protein sequence: CSANPGTGGDEQYF.

Turning to this clonotype: At one end the junction does not follow the germline gene, possibly because of a read error. V and J are TRBV7-8 and TRBJ1-6; TRBD1 might be the D (5 bases). Germline V lookup: CDR1 SGHVS, CDR2 FQNEAQ. CDR3 size: 14 residues. In nucleotides, the CDR3 is TGCGCCAGCAGGGTCGGGCCGGCGAGGACACCCCTCCACTTT. Residues: CASRVGPARTPLHF.

The chain links TRBV4-1 to TRBJ1-4; D gene ambiguous. V was shortened by 0 bases and J by 0 bases, with 14 bases between the two germline ends. Germline values: CDR1 MGHRA, CDR2 YSYEKL. CDR3 length: 18 amino acids. The CDR3 nucleotides are TGCGCCAGCAGCCAAGAGATGTGGGAGGCGGCAACTAATGAAAAACTGTTTTTT. It yields the protein CASSQEMWEAATNEKLFF.

This clonotype was found many times. The chain links TRBV12-3 or TRBV12-4 to TRBJ1-2; 7 bases agree with TRBD1. The CDR3 length is 16 residues. V lost 4 bases and J lost 8; bases outside the gene matches: 16. The CDR3 DNA sequence: TGTGCCAGCAGTTACCAAGCCCTTGGTACAGGGGAAGGCTACACCTTC. Protein product: CASSYQALGTGEGYTF.

This clonotype was observed a handful of times. The genes are TRBV27 and TRBJ1-2, with D possibly matching TRBD1 (5 bases). V was shortened by 4 bases and J by 4 bases, with 22 bases between the two germline ends. Germline CDR1 reads MNHEY; CDR2 reads SMNVEV (reference sequence). This CDR3 has 17 amino acids. The DNA of the CDR3 is TGTGCCAGCAGTTCGGAATCCCCCAGACAAGGGGCCTATGGCTACACCTTC. Its translation: CASSSESPRQGAYGYTF.

The sample holds many counts of this clonotype. V and J are TRBV6-1 and TRBJ2-7; possibly TRBD2 for D (5 bases). CDR1 is MNHNS, CDR2 SASEGT, per germline. Trimming pared 7 bases from V and 4 bases from J, leaving 23 bases between. This CDR3 comprises 16 residues. The CDR3 region is CASIKKDVGVGYEQYF. In nucleotides, the CDR3 is TGTGCCAGCATTAAAAAGGATGTGGGAGTTGGGTACGAGCAGTACTTC.

This clonotype was observed many times. J is TRBJ1-2 and V is TRBV12-3 or TRBV12-4, with D maybe TRBD1 (6 bases). V lost 2 bases and J lost 2, with 12 bases in between. This CDR3 comprises 15 residues. CDR3 residues: CASSLRGDTNYGYTF. CDR3 bases: TGTGCCAGCAGTTTAAGGGGGGACACCAACTATGGCTACACCTTC.

This clonotype occurred a few times. The chain couples TRBV28 to TRBJ2-3; 8 bases line up with TRBD1. The ends lost 5 bases at V and 2 bases at J; junction bases unmatched: 6. The CDR3 totals 15 residues. Per germline, CDR1 MDHEN and CDR2 SYDVKM. The CDR3 DNA follows: TGTGCCAGCAGTCGACAGGGGAGACCCACAGATACGCAGTATTTT. This translates into CASSRQGRPTDTQYF.

This clonotype turned up a few times. The chain recombines TRBV6-5 with TRBJ2-6; D unresolved. CDR1 and CDR2 (germline): MNHEY, SVGAGI. The V gene lost 0 bases and the J gene lost 2 bases, with 11 bases spanning the gap. This CDR3 comprises 17 residues. CDR3 DNA: TGTGCCAGCAGTTACTCCCACCCAAGGCCTGGGGCCAACGTCCTGACTTTC. Protein sequence: CASSYSHPRPGANVLTF.

A note on this clonotype: Being one base from a much bigger clone, this may be a read error. The rearrangement uses TRBV28 and TRBJ2-7; TRBD2 is a possible D gene (6 bases). The germline V and J ends were trimmed by 5 bases and 2 bases, with 16 bases remaining between them. Germline-derived CDR1 and CDR2 are MDHEN and SYDVKM. The CDR3 is 15 residues long. CDR3 sequence reads: CASSAAGRGTYEQYF. CDR3 DNA sequence: TGTGCCAGCAGTGCCGCGGGACGGGGCACCTACGAGCAGTACTTC.

This clonotype has a count of ten or more. The chain employs TRBV7-8 and TRBJ2-7, with 11 bases that match TRBD2. Per germline, CDR1 SGHVS and CDR2 FQNEAQ. This CDR3 is built from 17 residues. Germline trimming cut 4 bases from V and 4 bases from J; bases unmatched to any gene: 12. The DNA for the CDR3 is TGTGCCAGCAGCTCCCCCGGATCGGGACTAGCGGATTACGAGCAGTACTTC. Translating gives CASSSPGSGLADYEQYF.

The CDR3 sequence: CSASSSGYTQETQYF. The CDR3 DNA reads as TGCAGCGCGTCGAGTTCGGGGTATACCCAAGAGACCCAGTACTTC. The chain uses TRBV29-1 and TRBJ2-5, with a weak D call TRBD2 (5 bases). This CDR3 is 15 amino acids long. Looked up from germline, CDR1 is SQVTM and CDR2 is ANQGSEA. The V gene lost 7 bases and the J gene lost 1 base, with 19 bases spanning the gap.

This clonotype was detected a few times. The chain combines TRBV27 with TRBJ2-6; no reliable D call. Trimming removed 6 bases at V and 0 bases at J, with 18 bases between. The CDR3 consists of 18 residues. Germline V gives CDR1 MNHEY, CDR2 SMNVEV (reference sequence). CDR3 DNA sequence: TGTGCCAGCAGCCGATTTCCACCCTACTCCTCTGGGGCCAACGTCCTGACTTTC. It is translated as CASSRFPPYSSGANVLTF.

This clonotype has a handful of counts. The CDR3 DNA reads TGTGCCAGCAGCTTAGAGGCCACACTAAACTATGGCTACACCTTC. Residues: CASSLEATLNYGYTF. The chain recombines TRBV7-8 with TRBJ1-2; D gene uncertain. This CDR3 has 15 amino acids. Per the germline V gene, CDR1 is SGHVS and CDR2 is FQNEAQ. Trimming took 1 base from V and 2 from J, leaving 11 bases between them.

V is TRBV7-2 and J is TRBJ2-7; TRBD2 agrees at 8 bases. CDR1 is SGHTA, CDR2 FQGNSA, per germline. Germline trimming cut 3 bases from V and 7 bases from J; bases unmatched to any gene: 8. This CDR3 has 14 amino acids. The DNA of the CDR3 is TGTGCCAGCAGCTTTTCGAGCGGGAGTCCTGAGCAGTACTTC. Translating gives CASSFSSGSPEQYF.

This clonotype was found a few times. The chain is built from TRBV7-9 and TRBJ2-7, with a weak D call TRBD2 (5 bases). The CDR3 is made up of 16 amino acids. Trimming took 5 bases from V and 7 from J, leaving 24 bases between them. Germline V CDR1 and CDR2: SEHNR, FQNEAQ (reference sequence). CDR3 sequence (DNA): TGTGCCAGCAGCACTACGACGCCGAGCGGAATTGGGGAGCAGTACTTC. It translates to CASSTTTPSGIGEQYF.

This clonotype appeared many times. V usage is TRBV6-1 and J usage is TRBJ2-3; D call uncertain. The CDR3 has 15 amino acids. The V gene's germline CDR1 is MNHNS and CDR2 SASEGT. Trimming stripped 5 bases from V and 0 bases from J, with 12 bases between. This CDR3 reads CASSPLQVSTDTQYF. CDR3 nucleotide sequence: TGTGCCAGCAGTCCCCTCCAGGTCAGCACAGATACGCAGTATTTT.

Concerning this clonotype: This may be a read error, as it is one base from a much larger clone. In DNA, the CDR3 is TGCGCCAGCGGGCGGGGTACAGGCCTTAACTGTGGCTACACCTTC. It is translated as CASGRGTGLNCGYTF. J is TRBJ1-2 and V is TRBV5-1; a possible D gene is TRBD1 (5 bases). The CDR3 is 15 residues long. The germline V gene encodes CDR1 SGHRS and CDR2 YFSETQ.

Many counts were recorded for this clonotype. The chain employs TRBV7-9 and TRBJ2-5, with D perhaps matching TRBD2 (6 bases). Germline values: CDR1 SEHNR, CDR2 FQNEAQ (reference sequence). V was pared by 4 bases and J by 2 bases, with 17 bases between. CDR3 length: 16 amino acids. The CDR3 region is CASSSTRGLLQETQYF. The CDR3 DNA is TGTGCCAGCAGCTCAACCCGGGGACTTCTACAAGAGACCCAGTACTTC.

Only a few counts were recorded for this clonotype. V is TRBV29-1 and J is TRBJ1-2; TRBD1 matches at 8 bases. The J segment lost 3 bases and the V segment lost 6 bases, leaving 6 bases of the junction unmatched. Germline CDR1 SQVTM, CDR2 ANQGSEA. CDR3 length: 13 residues. The DNA of the CDR3 is TGCAGCGTGGAGACAGGGGCGGACTATGGCTACACCTTC. Protein: CSVETGADYGYTF.

This clonotype was found many times. This rearrangement joins TRBV11-2 to TRBJ2-3; D is ambiguous. The CDR3 is made up of 17 amino acids. V lost 2 bases and J 0 bases, leaving 15 bases between the germline ends. Germline values: CDR1 SGHAT, CDR2 FQNNGV. The CDR3 sequence is CASSLILSSTSTDTQYF. DNA of the CDR3: TGTGCCAGCAGCTTAATACTCTCCTCGACTAGCACAGATACGCAGTATTTT.

The chain combines TRBV2 with TRBJ2-3; 11 bases are shared with TRBD2. The trim removed 10 bases at V and 6 bases at J, leaving 9 bases unmatched. Germline V lookup: CDR1 SNHLY, CDR2 FYNNEI. The CDR3 extends over 14 amino acids. The CDR3 DNA is TGTGCCAACAAGGATAGCGGGGGGGTCGATACGCAGTATTTT. Translated: CANKDSGGVDTQYF.

The chain joins TRBV30 to TRBJ2-3; D is ambiguous. This CDR3 spans 11 amino acids. Trimming shortened V by 7 bases and J by 1 base, and 6 bases separated the two germline ends. Germline V gene sequence: CDR1 GTSNPN, CDR2 SVGIG (reference sequence). The CDR3 reads CAYQGTDTQYF. In DNA form, the CDR3 reads TGTGCCTATCAGGGCACAGATACGCAGTATTTT.

This clonotype was observed a few times. The genes are TRBV29-1 and TRBJ1-2; D is unclear. CDR1 SQVTM and CDR2 ANQGSEA come from the germline V gene. With 7 bases removed from V and 2 bases from J, the gap between germline ends came to 14 bases. The CDR3 has 13 amino acids. CDR3 residues: CSALSERNYGYTF. The DNA for the CDR3 is TGCAGCGCCCTTTCGGAAAGAAACTATGGCTACACCTTC.

At least ten counts were recorded for this clonotype. The chain links TRBV2 to TRBJ1-4; D is uncertain. Trimming removed 6 bases at V and 0 bases at J, with 8 bases between. There are 14 residues in the CDR3. Germline V lookup: CDR1 SNHLY, CDR2 FYNNEI. CDR3 sequence reads: CASSERATNEKLFF. In DNA form, the CDR3 reads TGTGCCAGCAGCGAACGTGCAACTAATGAAAAACTGTTTTTT.

This clonotype was detected only a few times. The rearrangement uses TRBV4-1 and TRBJ2-2; D remains ambiguous. Germline V CDR1 and CDR2: MGHRA, YSYEKL. The CDR3 extends over 15 amino acids. V lost 0 bases and J 7 bases, leaving 12 bases between the germline ends. CDR3 sequence reads: CASSQDFYRVGELFF. DNA for the CDR3: TGCGCCAGCAGCCAAGATTTCTACCGGGTCGGGGAGCTGTTTTTT.